A single sample gave rise to the 8 T cell receptor beta chains below, sequenced in a study of T cells in Graves' hyperthyroidism and ophthalmopathy. Using RNA transcripts as the source, TCR beta CDR3 regions were amplified. The TCR CDR3 was amplified in a first-round RT-PCR using the HTBI primer set. TCRdb passed the multiplex PCR reads through MiXCR, listing each CDR3 protein once. The data show 600,000 to 650,000 distinct CDR3 sequences, 20% to 25% seen once. The sample was blood. All receptors come from a man aged 25 to 40 with Graves' ophthalmopathy.

The chain carries TRBV10-2 and TRBJ2-7; maybe TRBD2 (5 bases). Trimming stripped 6 bases from V and 2 bases from J, with 20 bases between. Germline CDR1 WSHSY, CDR2 SAAADI. The CDR3 sequence is 16 residues long. This CDR3 is CASRPNPGTSPYEQYF. CDR3 nucleotides: TGCGCCAGCAGGCCTAACCCGGGAACTTCCCCCTACGAGCAGTACTTC.

This clonotype was detected a few times. The CDR3 region has the DNA TGTGCCAGCAGTTTAGGGGACGGACAGGTCTACGAGCAGTACTTC. Its protein is CASSLGDGQVYEQYF. The rearrangement links TRBV27 to TRBJ2-7; 7 bases match TRBD1. Germline V gene data show CDR1 as MNHEY and CDR2 as SMNVEV (reference sequence). After removal of 2 bases from V and 3 bases from J, the junction contained 7 bases not matched to a gene. This CDR3 is 15 amino acids long.

This clonotype was observed at least ten times. J is TRBJ2-7 and V is TRBV6-1, with no clear D. With 7 bases removed from V and 2 bases from J, the gap between germline ends came to 6 bases. The length of the CDR3 is 11 residues. Germline V gives CDR1 MNHNS, CDR2 SASEGT. This CDR3 reads CASKTAYEQYF. CDR3 coding DNA: TGTGCCAGCAAGACGGCCTACGAGCAGTACTTC.

This clonotype was seen many times. The chain carries TRBV28 and TRBJ2-7; TRBD2 is a possible D gene (7 bases). V was pared by 2 bases and J by 5 bases, with 13 bases between. The CDR3 covers 14 residues. Germline V gene sequence: CDR1 MDHEN, CDR2 SYDVKM. The CDR3 DNA is TGTGCCAGCAGTTTACGGGGGGCAGCTGACGAGCAGTACTTC. As protein: CASSLRGAADEQYF.

This clonotype was observed once. The CDR3 loop is CSARAWRDRAEKLFF. Written as DNA, the CDR3 is TGCAGTGCTAGAGCCTGGCGGGACAGGGCCGAAAAACTGTTTTTT. The chain combines TRBV20-1 with TRBJ1-4, with TRBD1 matching over 9 bases. There are 15 residues in the CDR3. After removal of 1 base from V and 8 bases from J, the junction contained 8 bases not matched to a gene. The germline V gene has CDR1 DFQATT and CDR2 SNEGSKA (reference sequence).

This chain links TRBV18 with TRBJ1-2; no clear D gene. Germline lookup yields CDR1 KGHSH and CDR2 LQKENI. Trimming pared 6 bases from V and 8 bases from J, leaving 16 bases between. The CDR3 runs to 13 residues. CDR3 residues: CASSSGLAGGYTF. In nucleotides, the CDR3 is TGTGCCAGCTCTTCGGGCCTAGCAGGAGGCTACACCTTC.

This clonotype was recorded many times. The V gene is TRBV7-9, the J gene TRBJ2-5; the D gene is possibly TRBD1 (6 bases). Germline values: CDR1 SEHNR, CDR2 FQNEAQ (reference sequence). The CDR3 loop spans 14 amino acids. Trimming shortened V by 4 bases and J by 4 bases, and 13 bases separated the two germline ends. The CDR3 spells CASSSDQGGETQYF. CDR3 DNA sequence: TGTGCCAGCAGCTCAGACCAAGGGGGAGAGACCCAGTACTTC.

This clonotype was recorded many times. The CDR3 spells CASSPEVGQPQHF. The CDR3 DNA is TGTGCCAGCAGTCCGGAAGTGGGCCAGCCCCAGCATTTT. The V call is TRBV12-3 or TRBV12-4, the J call TRBJ1-5; D unresolved. Trimming pared 5 bases from V and 7 bases from J, leaving 12 bases between. The CDR3 length is 13 residues.